These 14 T cell receptor beta chains came from one sample sequenced in a study of blood T cells in healthy people across ages. Primers used in a second PCR of about 7 to 11 cycles were a sample-barcoded 5' primer and a J-beta primer mix. TCRdb recomputed calls from the 5' RACE reads with MiXCR, one row per CDR3 protein. The sample shows nearly 1 million distinct CDR3 sequences, 45% to 60% of them seen only once. The sequencing sample was made of blood. These receptor sequences come from a woman aged 55-70 years in good health.

The chain has TRBV29-1 and TRBJ2-5; D is uncertain. CDR1 and CDR2 (germline): SQVTM, ANQGSEA. The CDR3 consists of 12 residues. V was trimmed by 6 bases and J by 0 bases, leaving 8 bases between them. The CDR3 sequence is CSVDKYQETQYF. The CDR3 DNA follows: TGCAGCGTCGATAAGTACCAAGAGACCCAGTACTTC.

The rearrangement links TRBV27 to TRBJ1-1; TRBD1 might be the D (5 bases). V was pared by 2 bases and J by 3 bases, with 7 bases between. This CDR3 contains 13 residues. The germline V gene has CDR1 MNHEY and CDR2 SMNVEV (reference sequence). As DNA, the CDR3 is TGTGCCAGCAGTTTAGGGGCAGACACTGAAGCTTTCTTT. Encoded protein: CASSLGADTEAFF.

This rearrangement joins TRBV28 to TRBJ2-1, with 11 bases matching TRBD2. V trimming: 4 bases; J trimming: 7 bases; junction bases outside the gene matches: 12. This CDR3 is built from 17 residues. Germline lookup yields CDR1 MDHEN and CDR2 SYDVKM. The chain's CDR3 is CASSSPPLAGGGNEQFF. In DNA form, the CDR3 reads TGTGCCAGCAGTTCCCCACCCCTAGCGGGAGGTGGGAATGAGCAGTTCTTC.

This clonotype was seen more than once but under ten times. This chain links TRBV29-1 with TRBJ2-3; the D is unclear. Germline CDR1 and CDR2: SQVTM and ANQGSEA. This CDR3 has 15 residues. The V and J ends lost 7 bases and 1 base respectively, with 18 bases between them. The CDR3 nucleotides are TGCAGCGCAGGAGCTGGGAATCGACGCACAGATACGCAGTATTTT. Amino acids: CSAGAGNRRTDTQYF.

This clonotype was counted only a few times. This chain connects TRBV7-3 to TRBJ1-1; no definite D call. The CDR3 spans 13 residues. V shed 1 base and J shed 11 bases, with 14 bases lying between them. Germline V lookup: CDR1 SGHTA, CDR2 FQGTGA. The CDR3 here is CASSLNMYSVAFF. CDR3 coding DNA: TGTGCCAGCAGCTTAAATATGTACTCCGTGGCTTTCTTT.

The rearrangement uses TRBV7-2 and TRBJ2-6, with D perhaps TRBD2 (5 bases). Germline CDR1 reads SGHTA; CDR2 reads FQGNSA. V lost 2 bases and J lost 2, with 7 bases in between. The CDR3 is 15 residues long. The CDR3 spells CASSLREAGANVLTF. The CDR3 DNA sequence: TGTGCCAGCAGCTTACGGGAAGCTGGGGCCAACGTCCTGACTTTC.

A few counts support this clonotype. The CDR3 nucleotides are TGTGCCAGCAGGCAACTAGCGGGAGGCGGTGGGACGCAGTATTTT. Its protein product is CASRQLAGGGGTQYF. The chain has TRBV12-3 or TRBV12-4 and TRBJ2-3, with 12 bases that match TRBD2. The CDR3 is 15 residues long. Losses at the gene ends were 6 bases for V and 9 bases for J; bases not matched to a gene: 10.

The CDR3 DNA sequence: TGTGCCAGCAGCAGGGGAGGACCCACCGGGGAGCTGTTTTTT. Protein sequence: CASSRGGPTGELFF. The chain uses TRBV11-2 and TRBJ2-2, with TRBD2 as a possible D gene (6 bases). The CDR3 consists of 14 residues. Looked up from germline, CDR1 is SGHAT and CDR2 is FQNNGV. Between the trimmed V and J ends, which lost 5 bases and 4 bases, there was a span of 11 bases.

The V call is TRBV20-1, the J call TRBJ2-7, with 7 bases that match TRBD1. J lost 3 bases, V lost 3 bases, and 8 bases had no gene match. CDR1 is DFQATT, CDR2 SNEGSKA, per germline (reference sequence). This CDR3 comprises 14 residues. CDR3 DNA sequence: TGCAGTGCTAGGGGTCCAGGGGGAAACTACGAGCAGTACTTC. This translates into CSARGPGGNYEQYF.

V usage is TRBV29-1 and J usage is TRBJ1-1; D is undetermined. CDR1 and CDR2 (germline): SQVTM, ANQGSEA. The germline V and J ends were trimmed by 5 bases and 4 bases, with 8 bases remaining between them. The CDR3 has 11 amino acids. CDR3 sequence: CSVLRVTEAFF. CDR3 bases: TGCAGCGTTTTACGAGTCACTGAAGCTTTCTTT.

This chain connects TRBV28 to TRBJ2-7, with TRBD1 as a possible D gene (6 bases). V was clipped by 10 bases and J by 0 bases, with 16 bases between them. Germline V lookup: CDR1 MDHEN, CDR2 SYDVKM. This CDR3 has 14 amino acids. CDR3 nucleotide sequence: TGTGCCACCTGGGCCTGGGACAACTCCTACGAGCAGTACTTC. Residues: CATWAWDNSYEQYF. The variable domain in full, completed from reference TRBV28 and TRBJ2-7, reads DVKVTQSSRYLVKRTGEKVFLECVQDMDHENMFWYRQDPGLGLRLIYFSYDVKMKEKGDIPEGYSVSREKKERFSLILESASTNQTSMYLCATWAWDNSYEQYFGPGTRLTVT.

This clonotype was counted only a few times. This sequence joins TRBV29-1 and TRBJ2-6; 8 nucleotides agree with TRBD1. The CDR3 is 15 amino acids. From germline, CDR1 is SQVTM and CDR2 ANQGSEA. The V and J ends lost 6 bases and 2 bases, in that order; junction bases with no gene match: 6. CDR3 residues: CSVQGGAPGANVLTF. The DNA of the CDR3 is TGCAGCGTACAGGGGGGCGCGCCTGGGGCCAACGTCCTGACTTTC.

The gene calls are TRBV7-2 and TRBJ2-7; TRBD2 matches at 10 bases. The CDR3 is made up of 15 amino acids. Unmatched junction bases numbered 5, after V lost 5 bases and J lost 1 base. Germline lookup yields CDR1 SGHTA and CDR2 FQGNSA. The CDR3 sequence: CASSTPSGRSYEQYF. The CDR3 nucleotides read TGTGCCAGCAGCACGCCTAGCGGGAGATCCTACGAGCAGTACTTC.

The V call is TRBV3-1, the J call TRBJ2-1, with D possibly TRBD2 on 6 matching bases. Gene TRBJ2-7 matches the end of the DNA better, so the J call may be wrong. This CDR3 spans 16 amino acids. Germline assignment: CDR1 LGHDT and CDR2 YNNKEL (reference sequence). Here the CDR3 DNA reads TGTGCCAGCAGCCATTGGTCGGGAGTAGGGTCGAATGAGCAGTACTTC. The encoded protein is CASSHWSGVGSNEQYF.